This TCR beta chain was found in a study of control samples from healthy donors and cancer patients. The CDR3 is 14 amino acids. Germline trimming cut 2 bases from V and 3 bases from J; bases unmatched to any gene: 3. CDR1 is MNHEY and CDR2 is SVGAGI in the germline V gene. This clone appeared once. Using immunoSEQ multiplex PCR, the repertoire was profiled, and TCRdb retains in-frame clones only, with some absent. The sample lists some 82,000 clones; approximately 87% were seen once. Sequenced: blood. The clonotype originates from a man over 45 in good health. J is TRBJ1-1 and V is TRBV6-5; 7 positions match TRBD1. The CDR3 nucleotides are TGTGCCAGCAGTTACGACAGGGATCACACTGAAGCTTTCTTT. This gives the protein CASSYDRDHTEAFF.